This TCR beta chain was found in a study of OX40 agonist ivuxolimab in advanced cancers. Broadly, across the study: The costimulatory receptor OX40 (CD134) was targeted by ivuxolimab, a fully human IgG2 agonistic monoclonal antibody. The paper reports the monotherapy dose-escalation portion (N = 52 patients) of the phase I ivuxolimab trial. Patients were allowed to have had prior anti-PD-1, anti-PD-L1 or anti-CTLA-4 therapy, and less than 45% of the dose-escalation patients had previously received checkpoint inhibitors. Among the approximately 50 dose-escalation patients, around 19 had hepatocellular carcinoma, 15 or so melanoma, 9 renal cell carcinoma and 9 head and neck cancer. In the dose-escalation cohort, approximately 82% of patients were male, and the mean age was roughly 56 years with a range of roughly 20 to 85. The point of sequencing TCRbeta in the periphery was to test whether ivuxolimab changed TCR sequence diversity and drove clonal T-cell expansion. Partial responses were achieved by three dose-escalation patients, of whom one had hepatocellular carcinoma and two had cutaneous melanoma. Intravenous ivuxolimab was administered to patients every 2 weeks at six dose levels: 0.01, 0.1, 0.3, 1.5, 3 and 10 mg/kg.

Details on this clone: Its antigen is not yet known. Base qualities are missing; no much larger clone stands one base away.

The germline V gene (reference sequence) yields SEHNR for CDR1 and FQNEAQ for CDR2. From cysteine to phenylalanine, the CDR3 is 14 amino acids long. The entry retains the CDR3 DNA only, 42 bases that are in frame from base 1. V lost 6 bases and J lost 4 bases; the stretch between them is 15 bases long. On the study overall, not on this receptor specifically: The antigen specificity of the clonally expanded peripheral T cells was not determined. In the 0.1-3.0 mg/kg groups, partial responders were among the patients with the lowest normalized peripheral clonal expansion, particularly in CD8+ T cells. Clonal expansion of both CD4+ and CD8+ blood T cells was observed from baseline to week 6 at doses 0.1 to 3.0 mg/kg. Low levels of normalized T-cell clonal expansion were also seen in some patients who did not respond. After ivuxolimab, more expanded clones were found on average in CD8+ T cells than in CD4+ T cells.

For sequencing of the TCRbeta CDR3 region, genomic DNA was extracted from the sorted cells. The immunoSEQ Assay was used to sequence the TCRbeta CDR3 regions. TCRdb took this table from immuneACCESS and kept in-frame rearrangements with V and J called. Such tables lack part of the clones; where checked against another copy, unresolved V genes explain under half of the gap, and the rest is unexplained. In all, the sample holds fewer than 55,000 clones, and 65% to 85% of those were seen once. The ten largest clonotypes hold 6.8% of the sample. The trial excluded patients who had a history of autoimmune disease or who were on systemic immunosuppression. Peripheral blood for TCR sequencing was drawn from every dose cohort at baseline, at cycle 4 day 1 and at cycle 7 day 1. The samples were taken from a phase I, first-in-human, multicenter, open-label dose-escalation trial of ivuxolimab. Adults with locally advanced or metastatic melanoma, renal cell, hepatocellular, or head and neck squamous cell carcinoma were enrolled in the trial. CD4+ and CD8+ T cells were sorted separately from peripheral blood before TCR sequencing.

The clonotype originates from an adult with an advanced solid tumor such as melanoma, head and neck, liver or kidney cancer. The rearrangement joined TRBV7-9 to TRBJ1-2; the D gene identity is not certain. This material consisted of CD4+ or CD8+ T cells sorted from blood, taken in a trial of the OX40 agonist ivuxolimab. The base sequence is TGTGCCAGCAGTTCGGCCGAAGGACCCTATGGCTACACCTTC. This encodes CASSSAEGPYGYTF.